This T cell receptor (beta chain) was identified during a study of T-cell memory formation after mild COVID-19. Per the germline V gene, CDR1 is SGHDT and CDR2 is YYEEEE. CDR3 size: 12 residues. Trimming took off 4 bases at V and 6 bases at J, with 11 bases between the two ends. TCRdb processed the 5' RACE reads anew with MiXCR; each CDR3 protein has one entry. The data show around 200,000 distinct CDR3 sequences, roughly a fifth seen once. This receptor was identified in an adult woman who had mild COVID-19 (a few samples of this study predate the infection). Cell type and time point are not known. The specimen sequenced was PBMCs or a T cell subset sorted from them (not recorded which). The J gene is TRBJ2-7, the V gene TRBV5-6, with D unclear. The CDR3 coding sequence is TGTGCCAGCAGCGGGTCGCCGGGCGAGCAGTACTTC. The encoded protein is CASSGSPGEQYF. The whole variable domain, remainder taken from reference TRBV5-6 and TRBJ2-7, is DAGVTQSPTHLIKTRGQQVTLRCSPKSGHDTVSWYQQALGQGPQFIFQYYEEEERQRGNFPDRFSGHQFPNYSSELNVNALLLGDSALYLCASSGSPGEQYFGPGTRLTVT.